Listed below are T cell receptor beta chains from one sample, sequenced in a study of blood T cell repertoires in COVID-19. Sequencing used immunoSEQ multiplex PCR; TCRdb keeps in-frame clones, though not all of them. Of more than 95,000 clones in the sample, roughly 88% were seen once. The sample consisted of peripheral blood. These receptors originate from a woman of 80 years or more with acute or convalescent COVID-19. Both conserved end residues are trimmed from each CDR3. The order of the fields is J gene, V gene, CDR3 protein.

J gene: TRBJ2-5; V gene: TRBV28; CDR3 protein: ASRRRAGGEETQY
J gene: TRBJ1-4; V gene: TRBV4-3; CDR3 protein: ASSQGVSSFAANEKLF
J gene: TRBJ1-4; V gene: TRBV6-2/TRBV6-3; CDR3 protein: ASSLSKGALNEKLF
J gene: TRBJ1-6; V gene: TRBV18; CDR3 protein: ASSQDSNSPLH
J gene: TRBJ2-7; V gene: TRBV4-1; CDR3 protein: ASSQDLSTYEQY
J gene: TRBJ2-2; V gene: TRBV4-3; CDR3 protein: ASSPITGLLGELF
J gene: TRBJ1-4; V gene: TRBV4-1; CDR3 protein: ASSPGGGLSEKLF
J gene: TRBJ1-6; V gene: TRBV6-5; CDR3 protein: ASSYRPRSYNSPLH
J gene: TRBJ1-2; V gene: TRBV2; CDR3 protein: ASTVRGGDGYT
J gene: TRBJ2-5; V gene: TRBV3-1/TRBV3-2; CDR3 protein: ANARGLEETQY
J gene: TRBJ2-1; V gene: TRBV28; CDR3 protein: ASSFLLGALAGGPFSYNEQF
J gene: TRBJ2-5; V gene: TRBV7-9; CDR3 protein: ASSLYLGQGASPRVTQY
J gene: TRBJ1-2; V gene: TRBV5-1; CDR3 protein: ASSYSTADYGYT
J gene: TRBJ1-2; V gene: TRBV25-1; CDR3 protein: ASSEDRGNYGYT
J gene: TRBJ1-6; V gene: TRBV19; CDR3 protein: ASSTRQNSPLH
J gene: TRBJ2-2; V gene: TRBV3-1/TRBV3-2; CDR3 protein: ASSHGSRLAKHTGELF
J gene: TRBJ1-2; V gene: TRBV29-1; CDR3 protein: SVETGARYGYT
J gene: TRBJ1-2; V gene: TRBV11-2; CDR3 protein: ASSLVPGGDGGYT
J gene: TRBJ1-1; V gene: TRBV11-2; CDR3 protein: ASSRRQTTEAF
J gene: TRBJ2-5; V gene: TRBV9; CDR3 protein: ASSPGSGVGGVKTQY
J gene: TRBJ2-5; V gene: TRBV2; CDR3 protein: ASSVDRSGD
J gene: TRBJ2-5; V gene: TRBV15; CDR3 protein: ATSSGSRGLQETQY
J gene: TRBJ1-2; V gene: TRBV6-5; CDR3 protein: ASTDRADGYT
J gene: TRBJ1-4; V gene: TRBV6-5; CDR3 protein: ASSYEGESYEKLF
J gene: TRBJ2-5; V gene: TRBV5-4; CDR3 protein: ASSLPSGGQETQY
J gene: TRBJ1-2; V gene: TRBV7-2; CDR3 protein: ASSAMRTGFDGYT
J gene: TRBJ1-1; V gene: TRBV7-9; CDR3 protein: ASSRTGGGGTEAF
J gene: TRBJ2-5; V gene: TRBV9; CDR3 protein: ASSTDRAVRETQY
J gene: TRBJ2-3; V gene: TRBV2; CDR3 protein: ASSERQGGGTDTQY
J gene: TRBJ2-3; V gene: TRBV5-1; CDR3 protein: ASSSGETGVDTQY
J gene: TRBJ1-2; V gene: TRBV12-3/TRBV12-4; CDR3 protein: ASSFRANYGYT
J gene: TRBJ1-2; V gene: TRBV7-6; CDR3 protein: ASSSRNYGYT
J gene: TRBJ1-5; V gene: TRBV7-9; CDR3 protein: ASSHGIDRGKFDQPQH
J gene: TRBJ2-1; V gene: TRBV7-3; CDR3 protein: ASSLQGGNEQF
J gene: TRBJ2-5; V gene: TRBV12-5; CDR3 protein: ASGLAYLPGGETQY
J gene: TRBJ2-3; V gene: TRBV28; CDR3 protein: ASSLSGLRAADTQY
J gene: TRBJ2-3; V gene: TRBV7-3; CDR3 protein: ASSPSGTFTDTQY
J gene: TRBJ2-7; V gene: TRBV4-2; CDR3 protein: ASSHPLGVAGVGEQY
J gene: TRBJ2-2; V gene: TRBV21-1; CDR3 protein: ASSKFRGRFDTGELF
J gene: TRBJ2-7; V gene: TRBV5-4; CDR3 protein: ASSLGVRNYEQY